This entry lists 17 T cell receptor beta chains sequenced from one sample in a study of Graves' ophthalmopathy and Graves' hyperthyroidism. Using RNA transcripts, the TCR beta CDR3 regions were amplified. RT-PCR with HTBI primers came first, then second-round multiplex PCR. Each CDR3 protein gets one entry after TCRdb re-called the multiplex PCR reads with MiXCR. This sample has hundreds of thousands of distinct CDR3 sequences, with around 50% found just once. The sample comprised peripheral blood. Receptor source: an adult man with Graves' ophthalmopathy.

The chain uses TRBV2 and TRBJ1-3; 7 bases fit TRBD1. V shed 7 bases and J 0 bases; nucleotides not matched to a gene: 3. The length of the CDR3 is 14 residues. CDR1 and CDR2 from the germline V gene are SNHLY and FYNNEI. CDR3 nucleotides: TGTGCCAGCACCGGACAGGACTCTGGAAACACCATATATTTT. Residues: CASTGQDSGNTIYF.

A single count supports this clonotype. V gene TRBV7-2 combines with J gene TRBJ2-7; TRBD2 agrees at 13 bases. The CDR3 runs 13 residues. The J segment lost 6 bases and the V segment lost 8 bases, leaving 4 bases of the junction unmatched. The germline gives CDR1 SGHTA, CDR2 FQGNSA. CDR3 amino acids: CASRTSGSGEQYF. The CDR3 DNA follows: TGTGCCAGCCGGACTAGCGGGAGCGGCGAGCAGTACTTC. Full variable domain (missing parts from reference TRBV7-2 and TRBJ2-7): GAGVSQSPSNKVTEKGKDVELRCDPISGHTALYWYRQSLGQGLEFLIYFQGNSAPDKSGLPSDRFSAERTGGSVSTLTIQRTQQEDSAVYLCASRTSGSGEQYFGPGTRLTVT.

This chain uses TRBV6-5 with TRBJ1-5; TRBD1 is a possible D gene (5 bases). The CDR3 contains 12 residues. Germline V gives CDR1 MNHEY, CDR2 SVGAGI. V gave up 9 bases and J gave up 4 bases, with 10 bases separating them. The CDR3 bases are TGTGCCAGTCAGGGTCCGAATCAGCCCCAGCATTTT. This codes for CASQGPNQPQHF.

The chain recombines TRBV15 with TRBJ2-4; a weak D match, TRBD2 (5 bases). Germline CDR1 and CDR2: LNHNV and YYDKDF (reference sequence). The CDR3 runs 15 residues. Trimming removed 1 base from V and 3 bases from J, with 10 bases in between. The CDR3 nucleotides read TGTGCCACCAGCAGAGGAGGGCAGTTCAAAAACATTCAGTACTTC. Its translation is CATSRGGQFKNIQYF.

The V gene is TRBV10-2, the J gene TRBJ2-7, with D perhaps TRBD1 (5 bases). Trimming removed 5 bases at V and 4 bases at J, with 12 bases between. There are 13 residues in the CDR3. Germline V gene sequence: CDR1 WSHSY, CDR2 SAAADI. CDR3 nucleotides: TGCGCCAGCAGTATGACAGACTGGTACGAGCAGTACTTC. Protein: CASSMTDWYEQYF.

This clonotype has a handful of counts. This sequence joins TRBV30 and TRBJ1-3; tentatively, D is TRBD1 (6 bases). Trimming left V 3 bases short and J 0 bases short, with 9 bases between. The CDR3 is 14 residues long. CDR1 is GTSNPN and CDR2 is SVGIG in the germline V gene (reference sequence). In DNA form, the CDR3 reads TGTGCCTGGAGCAGGGGACACTCTGGAAACACCATATATTTT. It translates to CAWSRGHSGNTIYF.

J is TRBJ2-7 and V is TRBV10-3; possible D gene TRBD1, 6 bases. Germline V gives CDR1 ENHRY, CDR2 SYGVKD. This CDR3 is built from 14 residues. V shed 3 bases and J shed 7 bases, with 16 bases lying between them. The CDR3 DNA follows: TGTGCCATCAGTGATCCAGGGGTGACCGGGGAGCAGTACTTC. It translates to CAISDPGVTGEQYF.

This clonotype was seen many times. The chain is built from TRBV29-1 and TRBJ2-2; TRBD1 matches 8 bases. The CDR3 is made up of 14 amino acids. Germline assignment: CDR1 SQVTM and CDR2 ANQGSEA. With 7 bases clipped from V and 5 bases from J, the junction kept 9 bases outside the gene matches. The CDR3: CSAGQGEGTGELFF. CDR3 bases: TGCAGCGCAGGACAGGGCGAAGGGACCGGGGAGCTGTTTTTT.

The chain combines TRBV9 with TRBJ2-7; D may be TRBD1 or TRBD2 (5 bases each). Germline loops: CDR1 SGDLS, CDR2 YYNGEE. This CDR3 region has 14 residues. Between the trimmed V and J ends, which lost 0 bases and 5 bases, there was a span of 12 bases. CDR3 amino acids: CASSVGSGSHEQYF. For the CDR3, the DNA is TGTGCCAGCAGCGTAGGTTCAGGGAGCCACGAGCAGTACTTC.

V gene TRBV7-9 combines with J gene TRBJ1-2, with D unclear. Per the germline V gene, CDR1 is SEHNR and CDR2 is FQNEAQ (reference sequence). The CDR3 has 14 amino acids. Trimming removed 5 bases at V and 6 bases at J, with 16 bases between. DNA of the CDR3: TGTGCCAGCAGCCCTCAAGTAGGCACCGATGGCTACACCTTC. It encodes CASSPQVGTDGYTF.

The chain joins TRBV10-3 to TRBJ1-2; possibly TRBD1 for D (5 bases). Germline values: CDR1 ENHRY, CDR2 SYGVKD. The CDR3 is 13 residues long. V was trimmed by 10 bases and J by 3 bases, leaving 15 bases between them. For the CDR3, the DNA is TGTGCCAGCACTACCATGGGGCACTATGGCTACACCTTC. Protein sequence: CASTTMGHYGYTF.

V is TRBV20-1 and J is TRBJ2-5; 9 bases line up with TRBD2. The germline gives CDR1 DFQATT, CDR2 SNEGSKA (reference sequence). Trimming took 0 bases from V and 3 from J; bases not matched to a gene: 8. This CDR3 has 16 amino acids. The CDR3, as DNA: TGCAGTGCTAGAGATCAAAGCGGGGGGCAAAAAGAGACCCAGTACTTC. Its translation is CSARDQSGGQKETQYF.

This clonotype was detected a few times. V is TRBV2 and J is TRBJ2-7; the match to TRBD2 covers 7 bases. The CDR3 spans 13 residues. Germline CDR1 is SNHLY and CDR2 is FYNNEI. J gave up 4 bases and V 6 bases, and 6 bases lay outside the gene matches. CDR3 sequence reads: CASRGGSQYEQYF. CDR3 bases: TGTGCCAGCAGGGGCGGGAGTCAGTACGAGCAGTACTTC.

This chain links TRBV29-1 with TRBJ1-6; D gene unclear. V was shortened by 2 bases and J by 8 bases, with 10 bases between the two germline ends. The V gene's germline CDR1 is SQVTM and CDR2 ANQGSEA. There are 13 residues in the CDR3. CDR3 protein: CSVETNRDSPLHF. In nucleotides, the CDR3 is TGCAGCGTTGAAACAAATCGCGATTCACCCCTCCACTTT.

This chain uses TRBV24-1 with TRBJ1-5; D is unclear. CDR3 length: 16 residues. With 3 bases removed from V and 0 bases from J, the gap between germline ends came to 11 bases. CDR1 KGHDR and CDR2 SFDVKD come from the germline V gene. CDR3 region: CATSDPEDVSNQPQHF. The CDR3 nucleotides read TGTGCCACCAGTGATCCCGAGGACGTTAGCAATCAGCCCCAGCATTTT.

This clonotype was detected a few times. The chain uses TRBV7-6 and TRBJ2-6, with 12 bases fitting TRBD1. There are 17 residues in the CDR3. The germline V gene encodes CDR1 SGHVS and CDR2 FNYEAQ. The trim removed 3 bases at V and 4 bases at J, leaving 4 bases unmatched. The CDR3 here is CASSLEGQGAGANVLTF. CDR3 nucleotides: TGTGCCAGCAGCTTGGAGGGACAGGGGGCGGGGGCCAACGTCCTGACTTTC.

The chain uses TRBV29-1 and TRBJ1-4; D is possibly TRBD1 (5 bases). The V end lost 3 bases, the J end lost 0 bases, and 11 bases lay between the germline ends. The CDR3 spans 15 residues. Germline loops: CDR1 SQVTM, CDR2 ANQGSEA. CDR3 sequence (DNA): TGCAGCGTTGATGTGAGGGGTGCAACTAATGAAAAACTGTTTTTT. Protein product: CSVDVRGATNEKLFF.